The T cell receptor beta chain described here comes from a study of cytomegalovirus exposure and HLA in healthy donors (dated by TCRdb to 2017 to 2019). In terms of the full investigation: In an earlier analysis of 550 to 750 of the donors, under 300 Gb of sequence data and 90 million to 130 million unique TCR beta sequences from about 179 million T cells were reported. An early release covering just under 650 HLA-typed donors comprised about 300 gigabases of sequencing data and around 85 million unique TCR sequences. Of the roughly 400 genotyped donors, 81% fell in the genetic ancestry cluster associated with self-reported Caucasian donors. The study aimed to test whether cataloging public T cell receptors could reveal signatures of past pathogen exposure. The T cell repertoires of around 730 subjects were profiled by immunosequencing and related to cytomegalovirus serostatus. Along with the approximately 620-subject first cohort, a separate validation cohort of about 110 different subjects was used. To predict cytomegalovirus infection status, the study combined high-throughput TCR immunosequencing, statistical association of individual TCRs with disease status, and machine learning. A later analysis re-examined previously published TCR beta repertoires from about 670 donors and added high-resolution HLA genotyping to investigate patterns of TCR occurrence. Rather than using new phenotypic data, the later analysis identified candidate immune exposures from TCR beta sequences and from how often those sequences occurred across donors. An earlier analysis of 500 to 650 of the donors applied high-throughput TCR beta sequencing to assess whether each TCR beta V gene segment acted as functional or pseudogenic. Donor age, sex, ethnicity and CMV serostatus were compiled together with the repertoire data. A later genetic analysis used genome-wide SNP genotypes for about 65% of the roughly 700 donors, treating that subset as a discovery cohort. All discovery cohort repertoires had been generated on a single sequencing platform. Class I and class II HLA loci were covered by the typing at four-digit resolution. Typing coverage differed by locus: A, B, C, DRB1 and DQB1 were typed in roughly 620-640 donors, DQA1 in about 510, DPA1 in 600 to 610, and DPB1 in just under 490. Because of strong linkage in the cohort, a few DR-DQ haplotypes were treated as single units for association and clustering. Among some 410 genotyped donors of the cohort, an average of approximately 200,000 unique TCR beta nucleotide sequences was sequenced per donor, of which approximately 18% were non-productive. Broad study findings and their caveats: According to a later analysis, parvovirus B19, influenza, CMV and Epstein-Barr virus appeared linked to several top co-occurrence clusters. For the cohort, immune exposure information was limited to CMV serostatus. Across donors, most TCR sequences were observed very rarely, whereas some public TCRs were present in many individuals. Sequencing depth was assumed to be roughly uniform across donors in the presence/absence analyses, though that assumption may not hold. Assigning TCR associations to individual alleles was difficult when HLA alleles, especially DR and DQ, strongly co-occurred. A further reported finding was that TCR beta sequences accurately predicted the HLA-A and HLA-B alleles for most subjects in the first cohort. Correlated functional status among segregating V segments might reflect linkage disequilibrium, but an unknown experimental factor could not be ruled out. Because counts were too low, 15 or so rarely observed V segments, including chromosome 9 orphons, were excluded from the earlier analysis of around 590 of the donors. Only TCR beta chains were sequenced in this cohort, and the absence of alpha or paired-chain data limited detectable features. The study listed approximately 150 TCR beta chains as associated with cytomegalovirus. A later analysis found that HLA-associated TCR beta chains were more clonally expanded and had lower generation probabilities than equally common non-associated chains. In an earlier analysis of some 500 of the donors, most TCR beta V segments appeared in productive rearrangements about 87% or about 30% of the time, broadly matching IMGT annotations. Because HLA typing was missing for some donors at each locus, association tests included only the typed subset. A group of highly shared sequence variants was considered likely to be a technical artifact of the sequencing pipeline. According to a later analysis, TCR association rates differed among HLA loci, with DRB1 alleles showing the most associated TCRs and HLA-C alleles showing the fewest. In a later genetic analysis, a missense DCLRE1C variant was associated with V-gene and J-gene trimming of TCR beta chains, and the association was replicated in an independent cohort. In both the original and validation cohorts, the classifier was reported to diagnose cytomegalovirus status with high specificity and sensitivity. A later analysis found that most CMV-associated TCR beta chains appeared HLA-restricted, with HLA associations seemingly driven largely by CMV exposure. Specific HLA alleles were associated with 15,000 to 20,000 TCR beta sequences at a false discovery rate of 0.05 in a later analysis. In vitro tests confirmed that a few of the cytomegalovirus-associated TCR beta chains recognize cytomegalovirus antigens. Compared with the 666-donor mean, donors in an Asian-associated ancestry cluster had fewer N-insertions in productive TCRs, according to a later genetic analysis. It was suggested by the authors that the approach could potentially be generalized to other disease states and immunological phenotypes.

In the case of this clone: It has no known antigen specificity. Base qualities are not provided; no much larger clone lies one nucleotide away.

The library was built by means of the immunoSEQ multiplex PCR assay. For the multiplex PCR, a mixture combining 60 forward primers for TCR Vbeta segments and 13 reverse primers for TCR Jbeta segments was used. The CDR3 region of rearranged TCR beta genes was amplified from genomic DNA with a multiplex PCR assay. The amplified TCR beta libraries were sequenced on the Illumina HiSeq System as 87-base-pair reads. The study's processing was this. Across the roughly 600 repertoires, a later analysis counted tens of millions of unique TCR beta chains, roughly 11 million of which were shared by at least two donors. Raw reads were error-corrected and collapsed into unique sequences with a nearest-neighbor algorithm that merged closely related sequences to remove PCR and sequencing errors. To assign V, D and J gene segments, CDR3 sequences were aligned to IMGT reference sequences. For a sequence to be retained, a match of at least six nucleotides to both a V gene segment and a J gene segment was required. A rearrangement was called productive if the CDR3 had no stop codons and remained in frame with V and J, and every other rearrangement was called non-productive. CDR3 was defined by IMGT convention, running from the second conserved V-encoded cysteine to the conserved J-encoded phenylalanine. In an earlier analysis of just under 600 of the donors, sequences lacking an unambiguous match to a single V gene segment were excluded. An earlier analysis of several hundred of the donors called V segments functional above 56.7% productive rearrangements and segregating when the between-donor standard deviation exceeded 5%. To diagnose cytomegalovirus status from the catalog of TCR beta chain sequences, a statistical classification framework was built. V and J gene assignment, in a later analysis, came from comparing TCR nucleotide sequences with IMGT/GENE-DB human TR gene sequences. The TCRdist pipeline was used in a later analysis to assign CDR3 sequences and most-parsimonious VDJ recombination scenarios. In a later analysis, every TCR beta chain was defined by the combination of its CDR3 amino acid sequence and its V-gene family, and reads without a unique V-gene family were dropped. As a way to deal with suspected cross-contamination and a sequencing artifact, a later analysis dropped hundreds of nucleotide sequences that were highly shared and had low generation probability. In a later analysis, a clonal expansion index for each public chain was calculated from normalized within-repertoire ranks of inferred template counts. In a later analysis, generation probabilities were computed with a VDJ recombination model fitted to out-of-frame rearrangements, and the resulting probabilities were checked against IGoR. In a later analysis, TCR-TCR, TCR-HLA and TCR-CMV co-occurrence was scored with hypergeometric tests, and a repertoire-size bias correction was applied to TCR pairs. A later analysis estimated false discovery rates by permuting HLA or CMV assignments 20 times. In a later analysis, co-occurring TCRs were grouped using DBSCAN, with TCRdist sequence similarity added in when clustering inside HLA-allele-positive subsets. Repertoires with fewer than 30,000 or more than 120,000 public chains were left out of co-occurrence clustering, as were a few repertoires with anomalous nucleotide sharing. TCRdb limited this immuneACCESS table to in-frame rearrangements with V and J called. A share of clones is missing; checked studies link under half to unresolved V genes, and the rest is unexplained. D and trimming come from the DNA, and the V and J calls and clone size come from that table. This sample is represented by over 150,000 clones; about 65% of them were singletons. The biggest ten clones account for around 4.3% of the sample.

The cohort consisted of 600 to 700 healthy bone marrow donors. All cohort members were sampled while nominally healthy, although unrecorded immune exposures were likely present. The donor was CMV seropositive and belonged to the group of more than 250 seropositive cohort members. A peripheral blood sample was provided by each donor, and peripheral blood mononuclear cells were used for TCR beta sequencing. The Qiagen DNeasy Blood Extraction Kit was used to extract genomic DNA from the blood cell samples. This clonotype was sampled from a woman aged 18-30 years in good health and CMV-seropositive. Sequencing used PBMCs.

In nucleotide form, the sequence is TGTGCCAGCACCACCACTTTGAACACCGGGGAGCTGTTTTTT. Its coded protein is CASTTTLNTGELFF. The chain joins TRBV27 to TRBJ2-2, with the identity of the D gene unclear. From a lookup of the germline V gene (reference sequence), CDR1 and CDR2 are MNHEY and SMNVEV. Including the terminal cysteine and phenylalanine, the CDR3 comprises 14 residues. Only the CDR3 DNA is retained, 42 bases long and in frame from the first base. Trimming takes 7 bases from V and 1 base from J, and the germline ends sit 10 bases apart.